This T cell receptor (beta chain) comes out of a study of Ad26.COV2.S vaccination and SARS-CoV-2 variants. Looking at the study overall: The COV1001 Ad26.COV2.S trial arm included the donor. The vaccine Ad26.COV2.S was put into the muscle once, or twice with 56 days between.

The V gene lost 0 bases and the J gene lost 8 bases, with 28 bases spanning the gap. Germline CDR1 MGHRA, CDR2 YSYEKL. The length of the CDR3 is 19 residues. As for treatment: roughly 19 received Ad26.COV2.S at low or high dose, single or two shots; 5 received placebo; per-sample allocation not given. At day 63 after the first vaccine or placebo injection, samples were drawn. This Boston cohort included adults aged 18-55 years. Generated by immunoSEQ multiplex PCR, the TCRdb table keeps only in-frame clones and is missing some. The table shows 300,000 to 400,000 clones, with 90% occurring only once. The chain recombines TRBV4-1 with TRBJ1-1; no firm D call. Sequenced material: peripheral blood, taken in a trial of Ad26.COV2.S vaccine versus placebo. The TCR comes from a person between 18 and 60 years old who received the Ad26.COV2.S COVID-19 vaccine or a placebo. CDR3 DNA sequence: TGCGCCAGCAGCCAAGATTCCGGCCCGGCATGGTTCCGAGTAATAGAAGCTTTCTTT. Its protein is CASSQDSGPAWFRVIEAFF.